This T cell receptor (beta chain) was obtained from a study of PD-L1 blockade in urothelial cancer. Overall study context: Bladder-origin urothelial cancer in males described about 90% of the 29 patients.

Time point indicated: peripheral blood 6 weeks after treatment start. Synthetic TCR analog templates were spiked into each PCR. Sequencing was performed with immunoSEQ multiplex PCR; in TCRdb, only in-frame clones are kept and a portion is missing. The sample carries some 31,000 clones, 79% recorded once. The CDR3 loop spans 17 amino acids. Germline V gene lookup returns CDR1 MDHEN and CDR2 SYDVKM. V lost 6 bases to trimming and J lost 4 bases; unmatched junction nucleotides: 10. The chain couples TRBV28 to TRBJ2-6, with TRBD1 identical over 9 bases. The specimen was PBMCs, collected around atezolizumab (anti-PD-L1) treatment. This receptor was obtained from a man in his 70s with urothelial cancer. The CDR3 loop reads CASSLDRGYTGANVLTF. The CDR3, as DNA: TGTGCCAGCAGCTTGGACAGGGGTTATACCGGGGCCAACGTCCTGACTTTC.